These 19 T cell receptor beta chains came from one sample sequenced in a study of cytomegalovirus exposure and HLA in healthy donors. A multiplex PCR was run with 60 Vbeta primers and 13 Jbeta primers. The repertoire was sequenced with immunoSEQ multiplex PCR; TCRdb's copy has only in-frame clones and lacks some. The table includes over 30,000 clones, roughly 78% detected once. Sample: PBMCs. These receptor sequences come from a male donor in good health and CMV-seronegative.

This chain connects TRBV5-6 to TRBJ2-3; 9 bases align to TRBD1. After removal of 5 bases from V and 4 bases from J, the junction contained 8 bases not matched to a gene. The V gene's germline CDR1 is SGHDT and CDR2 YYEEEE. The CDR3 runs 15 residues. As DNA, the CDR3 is TGTGCCAGCAGATTGACGGGACAGGGCTCAGATACGCAGTATTTT. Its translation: CASRLTGQGSDTQYF.

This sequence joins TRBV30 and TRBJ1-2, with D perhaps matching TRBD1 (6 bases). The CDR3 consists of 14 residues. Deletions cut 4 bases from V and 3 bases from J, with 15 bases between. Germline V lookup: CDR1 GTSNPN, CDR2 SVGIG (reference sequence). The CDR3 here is CAWNTQGSDYGYTF. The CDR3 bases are TGTGCCTGGAACACACAGGGAAGTGACTATGGCTACACCTTC.

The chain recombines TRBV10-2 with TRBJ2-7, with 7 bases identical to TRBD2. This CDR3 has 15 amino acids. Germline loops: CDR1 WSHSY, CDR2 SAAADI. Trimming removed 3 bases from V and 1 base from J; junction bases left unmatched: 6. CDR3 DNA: TGCGCCAGCAGTGAACTAGCGAGCACTTCCTACGAGCAGTACTTC. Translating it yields CASSELASTSYEQYF.

The CDR3 nucleotides are TGTGCCAGCAGTGAAGCGAGCGACGGCCCGGGTGGGGCCAACGTCCTGACTTTC. It translates to CASSEASDGPGGANVLTF. The rearrangement links TRBV2 to TRBJ2-6; no clear D. CDR1 is SNHLY and CDR2 is FYNNEI in the germline V gene. This CDR3 spans 18 amino acids. Trimming removed 0 bases at V and 3 bases at J, with 15 bases between.

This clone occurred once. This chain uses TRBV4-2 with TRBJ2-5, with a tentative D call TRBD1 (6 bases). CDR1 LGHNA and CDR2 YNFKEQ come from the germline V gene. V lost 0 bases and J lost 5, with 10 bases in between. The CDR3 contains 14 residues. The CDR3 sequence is CASSQDGRGETQYF. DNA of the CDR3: TGTGCCAGCAGCCAAGACGGAAGGGGGGAGACCCAGTACTTC.

The CDR3 bases are TGCGCCAGCAGCCCCAGACAGGCTTCTAATGAAAAACTGTTTTTT. Its protein product is CASSPRQASNEKLFF. The V call is TRBV10-2, the J call TRBJ1-4; possibly TRBD1 for D (6 bases). This CDR3 region has 15 residues. V was trimmed by 6 bases and J by 3 bases, leaving 14 bases between them. Looked up from germline, CDR1 is WSHSY and CDR2 is SAAADI.

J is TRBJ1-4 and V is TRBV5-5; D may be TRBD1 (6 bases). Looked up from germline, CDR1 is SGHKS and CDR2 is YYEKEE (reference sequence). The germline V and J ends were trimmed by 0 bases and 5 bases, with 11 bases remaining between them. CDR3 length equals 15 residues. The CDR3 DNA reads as TGTGCCAGCAGCTTGGAAACAGGGTCCAATGAAAAACTGTTTTTT. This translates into CASSLETGSNEKLFF.

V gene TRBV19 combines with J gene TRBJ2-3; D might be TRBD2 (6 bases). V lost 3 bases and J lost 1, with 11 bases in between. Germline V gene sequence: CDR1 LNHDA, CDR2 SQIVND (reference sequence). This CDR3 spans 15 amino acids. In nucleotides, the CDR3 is TGTGCCAGTAGTATGTTTCCGGGGGGCACAGATACGCAGTATTTT. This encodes CASSMFPGGTDTQYF.

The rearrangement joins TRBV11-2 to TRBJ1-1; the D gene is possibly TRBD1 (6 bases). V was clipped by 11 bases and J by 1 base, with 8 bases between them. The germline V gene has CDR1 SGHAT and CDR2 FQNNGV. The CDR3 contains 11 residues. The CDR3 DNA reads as TGTGCCTGGGGGCCGAACACTGAAGCTTTCTTT. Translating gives CAWGPNTEAFF.

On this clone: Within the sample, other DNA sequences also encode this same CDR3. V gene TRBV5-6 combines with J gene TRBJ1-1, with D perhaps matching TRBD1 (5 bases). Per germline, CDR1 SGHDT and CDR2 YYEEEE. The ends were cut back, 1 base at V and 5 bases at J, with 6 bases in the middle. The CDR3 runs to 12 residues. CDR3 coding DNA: TGTGCCAGCAGCTTGCGGGGGACTGAAGCTTTCTTT. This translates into CASSLRGTEAFF.

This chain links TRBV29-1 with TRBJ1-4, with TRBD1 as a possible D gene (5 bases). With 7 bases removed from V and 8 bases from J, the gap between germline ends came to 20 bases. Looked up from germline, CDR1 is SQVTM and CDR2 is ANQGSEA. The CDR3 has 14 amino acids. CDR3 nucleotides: TGCAGCGCTCTAAAGGGTGGGACTAGGGAAAAACTGTTTTTT. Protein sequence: CSALKGGTREKLFF.

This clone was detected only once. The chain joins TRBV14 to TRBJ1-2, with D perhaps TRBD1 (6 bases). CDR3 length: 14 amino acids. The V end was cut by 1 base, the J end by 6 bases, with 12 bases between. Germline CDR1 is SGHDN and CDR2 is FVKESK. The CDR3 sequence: CASSQVGRGHGYTF. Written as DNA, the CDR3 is TGTGCCAGCAGCCAAGTGGGCAGGGGCCATGGCTACACCTTC. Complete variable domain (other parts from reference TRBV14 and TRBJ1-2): EAGVTQFPSHSVIEKGQTVTLRCDPISGHDNLYWYRRVMGKEIKFLLHFVKESKQDESGMPNNRFLAERTGGTYSTLKVQPAELEDSGVYFCASSQVGRGHGYTFGSGTRLTVV.

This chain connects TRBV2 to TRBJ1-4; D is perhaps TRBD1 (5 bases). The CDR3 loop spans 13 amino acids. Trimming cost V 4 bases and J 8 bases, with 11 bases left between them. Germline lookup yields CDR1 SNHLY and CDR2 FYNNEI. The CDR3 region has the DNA TGTGCCAGCAGTGCCAGGGTGGGGGAAAAACTGTTTTTT. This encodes CASSARVGEKLFF.

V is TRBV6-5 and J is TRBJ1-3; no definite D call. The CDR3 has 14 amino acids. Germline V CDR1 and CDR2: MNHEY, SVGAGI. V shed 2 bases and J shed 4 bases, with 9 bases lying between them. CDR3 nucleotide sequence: TGTGCCAGCAGTTACGGGCAGAGAGGAAACACCATATATTTT. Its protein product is CASSYGQRGNTIYF.

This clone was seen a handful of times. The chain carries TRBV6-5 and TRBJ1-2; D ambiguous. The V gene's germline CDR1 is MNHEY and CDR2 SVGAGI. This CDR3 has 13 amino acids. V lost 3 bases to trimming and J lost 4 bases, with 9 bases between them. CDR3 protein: CASSYGLFYGYTF. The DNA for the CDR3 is TGTGCCAGCAGTTATGGGCTGTTCTATGGCTACACCTTC.

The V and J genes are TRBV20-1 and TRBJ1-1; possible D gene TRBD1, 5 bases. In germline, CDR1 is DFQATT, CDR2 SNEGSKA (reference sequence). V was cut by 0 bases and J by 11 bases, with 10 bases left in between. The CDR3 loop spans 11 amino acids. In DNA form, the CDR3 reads TGCAGTGCTAGAGATCGGGGACTTGCTTTCTTT. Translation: CSARDRGLAFF.

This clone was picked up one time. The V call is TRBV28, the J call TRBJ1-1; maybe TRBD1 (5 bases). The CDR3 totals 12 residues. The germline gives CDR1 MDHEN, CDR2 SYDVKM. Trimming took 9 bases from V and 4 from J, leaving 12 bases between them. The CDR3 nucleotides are TGTGCCAGTAACCGGGACTTCACTGAAGCTTTCTTT. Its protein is CASNRDFTEAFF. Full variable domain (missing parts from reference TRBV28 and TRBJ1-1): DVKVTQSSRYLVKRTGEKVFLECVQDMDHENMFWYRQDPGLGLRLIYFSYDVKMKEKGDIPEGYSVSREKKERFSLILESASTNQTSMYLCASNRDFTEAFFGQGTRLTVV.

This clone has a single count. The CDR3 region is CASSPPPGMVVYGYTF. Here the CDR3 DNA reads TGTGCCAGCAGCCCCCCCCCGGGTATGGTCGTCTATGGCTACACCTTC. The chain has TRBV11-2 and TRBJ1-2; D not certain. Germline-derived CDR1 and CDR2 are SGHAT and FQNNGV. Trimming pared 5 bases from V and 4 bases from J, leaving 20 bases between. The CDR3 has 16 amino acids. The complete variable domain, with remaining parts taken from reference TRBV11-2 and TRBJ1-2, reads EAGVAQSPRYKIIEKRQSVAFWCNPISGHATLYWYQQILGQGPKLLIQFQNNGVVDDSQLPKDRFSAERLKGVDSTLKIQPAKLEDSAVYLCASSPPPGMVVYGYTFGSGTRLTVV.

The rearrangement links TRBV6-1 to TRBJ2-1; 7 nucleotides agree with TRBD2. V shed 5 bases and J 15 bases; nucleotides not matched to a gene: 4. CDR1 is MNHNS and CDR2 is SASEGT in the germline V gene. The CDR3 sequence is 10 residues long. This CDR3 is CASSRAGLFF. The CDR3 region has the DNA TGTGCCAGCAGTAGAGCGGGACTGTTCTTC.